These 5 T cell receptor beta chains were sequenced from one sample in a study of beta chain features in type 1 diabetes. Expressed TCRB transcripts were sequenced because the entire RNA isolate underwent reverse transcription. Some clones are missing from TCRdb's copy, which holds only in-frame ones; the method was immunoSEQ multiplex PCR. This table holds 450,000 to 600,000 clones, about 32% found once. The sequenced sample was naive CD4+ T cells from blood. The receptors derive from a young man in good health.

The genes are TRBV20-1 and TRBJ1-5, with D unclear. Germline V gene sequence: CDR1 DFQATT, CDR2 SNEGSKA (reference sequence). The CDR3 contains 11 residues. V lost 0 bases and J lost 7, with 4 bases in between. For the CDR3, the DNA is TGCAGTGCTAGAGACGGGCAGCCCCAGCATTTT. Translating it yields CSARDGQPQHF.

The rearrangement links TRBV15 to TRBJ2-7; 7 bases align to TRBD2. The junction had 3 bases not matched to a gene; V was cut back by 0 bases and J by 1 base. Germline V gene data show CDR1 as LNHNV and CDR2 as YYDKDF (reference sequence). This CDR3 comprises 15 residues. CDR3 DNA sequence: TGTGCCACCAGCAGAGAGGCTAGCGGATCCTACGAGCAGTACTTC. Residues: CATSREASGSYEQYF.

The chain uses TRBV14 and TRBJ1-2; 8 nucleotides match TRBD1. Germline lookup yields CDR1 SGHDN and CDR2 FVKESK. CDR3 length equals 16 residues. J lost 4 bases, V lost 2 bases, and 9 bases had no gene match. Here the CDR3 DNA reads TGTGCCAGCAGCCAATTTCCGGACAGGGCTTTCTATGGCTACACCTTC. This codes for CASSQFPDRAFYGYTF.

This clone was counted only a few times. The chain links TRBV30 to TRBJ1-2; no firm D call. Deletions cut 0 bases from V and 8 bases from J, with 13 bases between. The CDR3 has 13 amino acids. Germline loops: CDR1 GTSNPN, CDR2 SVGIG (reference sequence). The DNA of the CDR3 is TGTGCCTGGAGTGTTACCCTACTCGGGGGCTACACCTTC. The encoded protein is CAWSVTLLGGYTF.

CDR3 nucleotides: TGTGCCAGCAGGGGACTAGCGGGGAGCACAGATACGCAGTATTTT. Translated, it gives CASRGLAGSTDTQYF. The chain has TRBV2 and TRBJ2-3, with 13 bases aligning to TRBD2. Germline CDR1 and CDR2: SNHLY and FYNNEI. V trimming: 6 bases; J trimming: 0 bases; junction bases outside the gene matches: 0. This CDR3 contains 15 residues.